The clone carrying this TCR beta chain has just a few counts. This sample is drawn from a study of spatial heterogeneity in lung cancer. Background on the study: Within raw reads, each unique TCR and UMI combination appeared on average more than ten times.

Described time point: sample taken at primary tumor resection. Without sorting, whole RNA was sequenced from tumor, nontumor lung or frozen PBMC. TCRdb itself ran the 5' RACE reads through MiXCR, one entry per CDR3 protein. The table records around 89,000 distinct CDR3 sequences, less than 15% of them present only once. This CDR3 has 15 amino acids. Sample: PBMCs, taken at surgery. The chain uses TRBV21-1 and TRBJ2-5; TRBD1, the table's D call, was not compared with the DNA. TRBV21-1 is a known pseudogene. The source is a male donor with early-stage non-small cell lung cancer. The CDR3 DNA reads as TGTGCCAGCAGACGACCAGGGGTCACCCAAGAGACCCAGTACTTC. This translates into CASRRPGVTQETQYF.